This record concerns one T cell receptor (beta chain) sequence. Its specificity is unknown. This CDR3 spans 15 amino acids. Trimming removed 1 base at V and 2 bases at J, with 12 bases between. Germline V CDR1 and CDR2: MGHRA, YSYEKL. The sample is drawn from a study of T cell responses to AZD1222 COVID-19 vaccine. Study overall: Pooling was applied to second doses at about 4 or about 12 weeks.

Findings and caveats of the study: Spike-specific TCR repertoires showed rising breadth and depth after two AZD1222 doses. Nearly half of the spike-specific TCRs reportedly recognize variant regions that carry no mutations. Baseline seropositives among AZD1222 recipients totaled only six or seven.

This table comes from immunoSEQ multiplex PCR, and its TCRdb copy is limited to in-frame clones, with some not included. Among tens of thousands of clones listed, about nine tenths were seen once. The source material was peripheral blood, sampled on day 0 of AZD1222 vaccination. The chain has TRBV4-1 and TRBJ2-7; weak D call: TRBD2 (6 bases). The sequence derives from an adult in good health. CDR3 amino acids: CASSQVGDSAYEQYF. The CDR3 DNA sequence: TGCGCCAGCAGCCAAGTTGGGGACTCCGCCTACGAGCAGTACTTC.